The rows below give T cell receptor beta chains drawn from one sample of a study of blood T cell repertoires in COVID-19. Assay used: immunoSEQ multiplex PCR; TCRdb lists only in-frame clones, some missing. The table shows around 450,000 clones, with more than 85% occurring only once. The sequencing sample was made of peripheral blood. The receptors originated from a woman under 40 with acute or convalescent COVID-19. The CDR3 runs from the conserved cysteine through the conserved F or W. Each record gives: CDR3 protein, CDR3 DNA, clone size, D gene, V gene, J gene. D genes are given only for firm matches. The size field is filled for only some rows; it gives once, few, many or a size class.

CASSQQQENHYGYTF,TGTGCCAGCAGCCAACAACAGGAAAACCACTATGGCTACACCTTC,.,.,TRBV3-1/TRBV3-2,TRBJ1-2
CASSEPPWGQGGYTF,TGTGCCAGCAGTGAGCCCCCCTGGGGGCAGGGAGGCTACACCTTC,.,.,TRBV5-6,TRBJ1-2
CASSAGTGGTDTQYF,TGTGCCAGCAGTGCCGGGACAGGGGGCACAGATACGCAGTATTTT,.,TRBD1,TRBV27,TRBJ2-3
CSAKRNEQFF,TGCAGTGCTAAGAGGAATGAGCAGTTCTTC,.,.,TRBV20-1,TRBJ2-1
CASRRDRGGSPLHF,TGTGCCAGCAGGAGGGACAGGGGTGGTTCACCCCTCCACTTT,.,TRBD1,TRBV6-5,TRBJ1-6
CASSEARASGYTF,TGTGCCAGCAGTGAAGCGAGGGCTTCTGGCTACACCTTC,.,.,TRBV2,TRBJ1-2
CASSNGLVGQPQHF,TGTGCCAGCAGCAATGGACTGGTAGGTCAGCCCCAGCATTTT,few,.,TRBV21-1,TRBJ1-5
CAWSMLGALPNYGYTF,TGTGCCTGGAGCATGTTAGGGGCCCTACCTAACTATGGCTACACCTTC,.,.,TRBV30,TRBJ1-2
CASTMGARAKNIQYF,TGTGCCAGCACCATGGGGGCTCGAGCCAAAAACATTCAGTACTTC,.,.,TRBV28,TRBJ2-4
CASSLEGRGQSDTQYF,TGCGCCAGCAGCTTGGAGGGGCGGGGCCAATCCGATACGCAGTATTTT,.,.,TRBV5-1,TRBJ2-3